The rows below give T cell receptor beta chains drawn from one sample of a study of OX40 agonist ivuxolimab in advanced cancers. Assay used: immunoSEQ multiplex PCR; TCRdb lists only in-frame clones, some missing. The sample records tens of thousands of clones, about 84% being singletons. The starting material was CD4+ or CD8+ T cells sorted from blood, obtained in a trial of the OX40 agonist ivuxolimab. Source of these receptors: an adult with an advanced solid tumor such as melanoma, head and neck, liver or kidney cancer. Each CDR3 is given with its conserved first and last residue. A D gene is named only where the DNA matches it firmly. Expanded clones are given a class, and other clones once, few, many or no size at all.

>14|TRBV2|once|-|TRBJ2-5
CASSEGGPQETQYF
TGTGCCAGCAGTGAAGGAGGTCCTCAAGAGACCCAGTACTTC
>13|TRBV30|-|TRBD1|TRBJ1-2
CAWSVDRAFGYTF
TGTGCCTGGAGTGTCGACAGGGCCTTTGGGTACACCTTC
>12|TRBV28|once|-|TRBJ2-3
CASSPSTDTQYF
TGTGCCAGCAGTCCGAGCACAGATACGCAGTATTTT
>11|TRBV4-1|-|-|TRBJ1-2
CASSQDHGYTF
TGCGCCAGCAGCCAAGACCACGGCTACACCTTC
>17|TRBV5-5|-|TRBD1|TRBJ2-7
CASSPKTRQGLPYEQYF
TGTGCCAGCAGCCCAAAGACGCGACAGGGCCTCCCCTACGAGCAGTACTTC
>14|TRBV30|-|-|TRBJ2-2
CAWSGGLDTGELFF
TGTGCCTGGAGCGGAGGGCTCGACACCGGGGAGCTGTTTTTT
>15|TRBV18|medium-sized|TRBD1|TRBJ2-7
CASSPIGQGAYEQYF
TGTGCCAGCTCGCCGATCGGACAGGGGGCCTACGAGCAGTACTTC
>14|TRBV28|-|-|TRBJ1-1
CASSLLRSGTEAFF
TGTGCCAGCAGTTTATTAAGAAGCGGGACTGAAGCTTTCTTT
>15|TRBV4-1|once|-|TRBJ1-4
CASSARGEFGEKLFF
TGCGCCAGCAGCGCGCGAGGGGAATTTGGTGAAAAACTGTTTTTT
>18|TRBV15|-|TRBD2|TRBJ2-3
CATSRGGGGAENTDTQYF
TGTGCCACCAGCAGAGGAGGCGGGGGGGCCGAGAACACAGATACGCAGTATTTT
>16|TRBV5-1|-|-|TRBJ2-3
CASSLSTQTNQNTQYF
TGCGCCAGCAGCTTATCGACTCAGACAAACCAAAATACGCAGTATTTT
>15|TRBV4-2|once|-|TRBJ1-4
CASSHSRGTNEKLFF
TGTGCCAGCAGCCATTCACGGGGAACTAATGAAAAACTGTTTTTT
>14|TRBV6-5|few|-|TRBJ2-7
CASSYRDSNYEQYF
TGTGCCAGCAGTTACCGGGACTCCAACTACGAGCAGTACTTC
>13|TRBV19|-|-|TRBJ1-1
CASSILRGAEAFF
TGTGCCAGTAGTATTCTAAGGGGAGCTGAAGCTTTCTTT
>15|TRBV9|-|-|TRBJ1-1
CASSALGHPNTEAFF
TGTGCCAGCAGCGCCCTGGGACACCCAAACACTGAAGCTTTCTTT
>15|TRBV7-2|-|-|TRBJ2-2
CASSRISRNTGELFF
TGTGCCAGCAGCCGAATATCACGAAACACCGGGGAGCTGTTTTTT
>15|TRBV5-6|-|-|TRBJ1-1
CASSLGKGDATEAFF
TGTGCCAGCAGCTTGGGGAAGGGAGATGCGACTGAAGCTTTCTTT
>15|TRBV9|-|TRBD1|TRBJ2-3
CASSPRTGDTDTQYF
TGTGCCAGCAGCCCCCGGACAGGGGACACAGATACGCAGTATTTT
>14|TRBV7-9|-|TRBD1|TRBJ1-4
CASSTGQGREKLFF
TGTGCCAGCAGCACGGGACAGGGGCGGGAAAAACTGTTTTTT
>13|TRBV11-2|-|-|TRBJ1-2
CASSPGNWGGYTF
TGTGCCAGCAGCCCCGGAAATTGGGGTGGCTACACCTTC
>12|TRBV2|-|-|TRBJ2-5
CASMVGRQTQYF
TGTGCCAGCATGGTGGGGCGGCAGACCCAGTACTTC
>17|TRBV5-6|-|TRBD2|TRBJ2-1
CASSSLTTSGGFNEQFF
TGTGCCAGCAGCTCGCTGACGACTAGCGGGGGCTTCAATGAGCAGTTCTTC
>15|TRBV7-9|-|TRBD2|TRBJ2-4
CASSYSGGAKNIQYF
TGTGCCAGCAGCTATAGCGGGGGGGCCAAAAACATTCAGTACTTC
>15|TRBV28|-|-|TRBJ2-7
CASSYSAGGSYEQYF
TGTGCCAGCAGTTACAGCGCTGGGGGTTCCTACGAGCAGTACTTC
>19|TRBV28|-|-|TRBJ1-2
CASSPSLWVPGPSNYGYTF
TGTGCCAGCAGTCCGTCACTTTGGGTCCCGGGTCCCTCGAACTATGGCTACACCTTC
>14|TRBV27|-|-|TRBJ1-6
CASSFREYNSPLHF
TGTGCCAGCAGTTTCCGGGAATACAATTCACCCCTCCACTTT
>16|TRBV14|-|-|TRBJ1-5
CASSQGGRGSNQPQHF
TGTGCCAGCAGCCAAGGCGGACGGGGTAGCAATCAGCCCCAGCATTTT
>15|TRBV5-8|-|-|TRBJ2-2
CASSFYRVDTGELFF
TGTGCCAGCAGCTTTTACAGGGTGGACACCGGGGAGCTGTTTTTT
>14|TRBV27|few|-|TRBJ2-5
CASSLSVGSGTQYF
TGTGCCAGCAGTTTATCGGTGGGCTCCGGGACCCAGTACTTC
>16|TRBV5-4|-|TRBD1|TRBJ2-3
CASSSRGREGTDTQYF
TGTGCCAGCAGCTCCAGGGGGCGAGAGGGCACAGATACGCAGTATTTT
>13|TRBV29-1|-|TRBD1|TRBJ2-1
CSVGRDRQNEQFF
TGCAGCGTTGGCCGGGACAGGCAGAATGAGCAGTTCTTC
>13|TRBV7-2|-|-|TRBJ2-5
CASSLTSIETQYF
TGTGCCAGCAGCTTAACTAGTATTGAGACCCAGTACTTC
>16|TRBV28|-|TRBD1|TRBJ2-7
CASRGRSGTGTYEQYF
TGTGCCAGCAGGGGGAGGTCAGGGACAGGGACTTACGAGCAGTACTTC
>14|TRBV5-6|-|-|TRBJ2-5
CASSLGPRQETQYF
TGTGCCAGCAGCTTGGGGCCGCGCCAAGAGACCCAGTACTTC